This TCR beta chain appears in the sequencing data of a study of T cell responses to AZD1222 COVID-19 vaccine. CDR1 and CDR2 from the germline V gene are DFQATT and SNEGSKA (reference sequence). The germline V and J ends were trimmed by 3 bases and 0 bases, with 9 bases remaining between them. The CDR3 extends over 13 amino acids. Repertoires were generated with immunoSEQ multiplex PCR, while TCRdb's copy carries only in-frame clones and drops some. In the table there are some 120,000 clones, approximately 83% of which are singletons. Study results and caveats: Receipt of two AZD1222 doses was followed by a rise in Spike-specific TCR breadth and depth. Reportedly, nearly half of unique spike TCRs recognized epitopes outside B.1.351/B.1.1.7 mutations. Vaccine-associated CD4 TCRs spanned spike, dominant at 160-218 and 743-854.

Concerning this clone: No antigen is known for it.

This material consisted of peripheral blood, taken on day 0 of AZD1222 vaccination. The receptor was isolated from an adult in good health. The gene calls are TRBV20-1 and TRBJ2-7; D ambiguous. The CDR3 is CSASMAASYEQYF. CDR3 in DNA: TGCAGTGCTAGTATGGCAGCCTCCTACGAGCAGTACTTC.